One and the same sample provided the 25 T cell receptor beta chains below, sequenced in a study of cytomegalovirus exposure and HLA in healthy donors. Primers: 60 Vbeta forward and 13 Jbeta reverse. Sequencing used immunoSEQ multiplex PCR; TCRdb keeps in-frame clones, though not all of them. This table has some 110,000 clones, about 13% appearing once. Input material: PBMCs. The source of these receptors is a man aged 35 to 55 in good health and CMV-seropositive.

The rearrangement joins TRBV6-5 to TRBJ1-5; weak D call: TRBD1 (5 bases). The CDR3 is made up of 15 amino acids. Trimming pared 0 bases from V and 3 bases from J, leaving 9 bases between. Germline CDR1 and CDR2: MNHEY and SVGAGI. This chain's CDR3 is CASSYSGRANQPQHF. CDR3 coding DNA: TGTGCCAGCAGTTACTCCGGCAGGGCCAATCAGCCCCAGCATTTT.

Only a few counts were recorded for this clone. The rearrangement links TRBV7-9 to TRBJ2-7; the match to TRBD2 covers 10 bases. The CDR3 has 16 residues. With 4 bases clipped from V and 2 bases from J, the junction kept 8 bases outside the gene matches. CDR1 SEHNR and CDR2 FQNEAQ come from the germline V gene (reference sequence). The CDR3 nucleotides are TGTGCCAGCAGCTCCCGCGGAGCGGGAGGGCCCTACGAGCAGTACTTC. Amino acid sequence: CASSSRGAGGPYEQYF.

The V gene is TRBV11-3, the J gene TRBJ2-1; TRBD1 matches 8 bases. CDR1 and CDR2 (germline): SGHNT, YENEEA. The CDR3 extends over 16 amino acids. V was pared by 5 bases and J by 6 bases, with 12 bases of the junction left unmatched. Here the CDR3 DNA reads TGTGCCAGCAGCCCGCGGCAGGGGGCGCGCCCCAATGAGCAGTTCTTC. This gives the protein CASSPRQGARPNEQFF.

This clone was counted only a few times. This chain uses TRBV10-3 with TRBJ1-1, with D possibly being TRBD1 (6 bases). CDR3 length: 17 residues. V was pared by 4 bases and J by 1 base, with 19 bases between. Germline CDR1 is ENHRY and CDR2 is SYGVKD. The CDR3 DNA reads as TGTGCCATCAGTGCTCCCCTACAGGGTTTCCGGAACACTGAAGCTTTCTTT. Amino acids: CAISAPLQGFRNTEAFF.

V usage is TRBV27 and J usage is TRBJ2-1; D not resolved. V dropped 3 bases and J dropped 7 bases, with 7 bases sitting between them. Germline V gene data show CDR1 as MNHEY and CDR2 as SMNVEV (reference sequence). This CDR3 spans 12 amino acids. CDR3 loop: CASSFSSNEQFF. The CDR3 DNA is TGTGCCAGCAGTTTCTCTTCTAATGAGCAGTTCTTC.

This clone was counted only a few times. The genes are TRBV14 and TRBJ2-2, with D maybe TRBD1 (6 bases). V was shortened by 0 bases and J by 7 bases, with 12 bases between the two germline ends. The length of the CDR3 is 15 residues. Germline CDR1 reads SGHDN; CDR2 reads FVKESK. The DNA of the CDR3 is TGTGCCAGCAGCCAAGATCTGCCAGGGGTCGGGGAGCTGTTTTTT. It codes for CASSQDLPGVGELFF.

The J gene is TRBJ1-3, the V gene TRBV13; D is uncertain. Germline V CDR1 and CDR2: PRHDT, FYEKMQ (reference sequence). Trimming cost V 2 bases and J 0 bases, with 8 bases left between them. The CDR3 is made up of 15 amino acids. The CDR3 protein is CASSLPGNSGNTIYF. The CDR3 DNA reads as TGTGCCAGCAGCTTACCAGGCAACTCTGGAAACACCATATATTTT.

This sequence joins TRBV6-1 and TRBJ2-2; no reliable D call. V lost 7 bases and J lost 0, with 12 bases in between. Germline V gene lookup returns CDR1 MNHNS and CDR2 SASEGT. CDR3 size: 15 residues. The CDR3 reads CASTTTFANTGELFF. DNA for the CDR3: TGTGCCAGCACCACAACGTTCGCGAACACCGGGGAGCTGTTTTTT.

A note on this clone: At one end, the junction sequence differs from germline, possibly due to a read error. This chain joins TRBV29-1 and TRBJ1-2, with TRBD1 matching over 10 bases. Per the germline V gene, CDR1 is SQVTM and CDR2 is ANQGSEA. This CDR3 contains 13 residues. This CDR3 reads CSFETGGNYGYTF. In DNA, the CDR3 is TGCAGCTTTGAGACAGGGGGCAACTATGGCTACACCTTC.

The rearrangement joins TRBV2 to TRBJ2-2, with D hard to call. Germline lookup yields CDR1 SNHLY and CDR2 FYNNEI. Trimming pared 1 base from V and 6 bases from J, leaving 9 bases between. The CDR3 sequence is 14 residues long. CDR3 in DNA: TGTGCCAGCAGTGAAGTCGGGTCCGCCGGGGAGCTGTTTTTT. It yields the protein CASSEVGSAGELFF.

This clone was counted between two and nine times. In DNA form, the CDR3 reads TGTGCCAGCAGCATAACCGGGACAGGGTTTGACGAGCAGTACTTC. Translation gives CASSITGTGFDEQYF. The rearrangement uses TRBV5-6 and TRBJ2-7; 9 positions match TRBD1. CDR1 and CDR2 from the germline V gene are SGHDT and YYEEEE. The junction had 10 bases not matched to a gene; V was cut back by 4 bases and J by 5 bases. The CDR3 sequence is 15 residues long.

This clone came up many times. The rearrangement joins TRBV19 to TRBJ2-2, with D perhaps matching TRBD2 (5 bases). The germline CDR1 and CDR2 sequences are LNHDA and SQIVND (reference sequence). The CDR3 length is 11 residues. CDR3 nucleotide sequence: TGTGCAATAGGGAGCACCGGGGAGCTGTTTTTT. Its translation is CAIGSTGELFF.

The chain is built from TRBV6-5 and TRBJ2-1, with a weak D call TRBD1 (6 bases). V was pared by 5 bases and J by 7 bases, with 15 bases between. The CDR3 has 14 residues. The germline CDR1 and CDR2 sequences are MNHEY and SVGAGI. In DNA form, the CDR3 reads TGTGCCAGCAGTGACCCAGGGGTAGAAAATGAGCAGTTCTTC. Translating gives CASSDPGVENEQFF.

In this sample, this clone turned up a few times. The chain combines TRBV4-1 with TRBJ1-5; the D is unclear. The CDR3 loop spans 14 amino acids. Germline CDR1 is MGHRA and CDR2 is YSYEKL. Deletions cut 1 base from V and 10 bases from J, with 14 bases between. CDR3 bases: TGCGCCAGCAGCCAAGCCCTGACTCCCCATCCCCAGCATTTT. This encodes CASSQALTPHPQHF.

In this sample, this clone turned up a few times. The CDR3 DNA reads as TGTGCCAGGGGGGGGACCGGGGAGCTGTTTTTT. It encodes CARGGTGELFF. This chain connects TRBV25-1 to TRBJ2-2, with TRBD2 identical over 7 bases. V trimming: 9 bases; J trimming: 5 bases; junction bases outside the gene matches: 0. The CDR3 consists of 11 residues. In germline, CDR1 is MGHDK, CDR2 SYGVNS.

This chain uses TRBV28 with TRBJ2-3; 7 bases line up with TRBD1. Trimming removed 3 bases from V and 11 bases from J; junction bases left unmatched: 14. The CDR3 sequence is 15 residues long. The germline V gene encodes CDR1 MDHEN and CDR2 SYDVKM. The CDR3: CASSFPRDRSARQYF. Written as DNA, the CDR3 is TGTGCCAGCAGTTTCCCTAGGGACAGATCAGCCAGGCAGTATTTT.

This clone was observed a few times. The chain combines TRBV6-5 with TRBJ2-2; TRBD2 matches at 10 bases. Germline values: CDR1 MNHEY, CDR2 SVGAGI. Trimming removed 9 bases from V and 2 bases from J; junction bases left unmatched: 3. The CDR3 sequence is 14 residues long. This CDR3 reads CASLAGDNTGELFF. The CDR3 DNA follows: TGTGCCAGTCTAGCGGGAGATAACACCGGGGAGCTGTTTTTT.

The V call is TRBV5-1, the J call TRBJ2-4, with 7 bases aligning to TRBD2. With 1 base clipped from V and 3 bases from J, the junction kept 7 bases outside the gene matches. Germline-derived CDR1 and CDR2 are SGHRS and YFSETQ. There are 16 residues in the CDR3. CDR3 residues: CASSLLLSSGKNIQYF. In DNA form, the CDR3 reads TGCGCCAGCAGCTTGCTTCTGTCTAGCGGCAAAAACATTCAGTACTTC.

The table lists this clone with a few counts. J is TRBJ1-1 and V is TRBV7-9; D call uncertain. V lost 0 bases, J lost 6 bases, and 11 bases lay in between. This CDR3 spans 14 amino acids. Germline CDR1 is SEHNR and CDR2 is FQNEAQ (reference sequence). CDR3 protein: CASSLALRGAEAFF. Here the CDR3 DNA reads TGTGCCAGCAGCTTAGCGCTTCGGGGTGCTGAAGCTTTCTTT.

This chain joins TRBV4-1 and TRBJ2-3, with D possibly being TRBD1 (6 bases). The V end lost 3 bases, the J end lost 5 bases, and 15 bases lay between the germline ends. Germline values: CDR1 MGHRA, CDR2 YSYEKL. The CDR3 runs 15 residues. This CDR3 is CASSQKVGAGDTQYF. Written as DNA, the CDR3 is TGCGCCAGCAGCCAGAAGGTGGGGGCGGGAGATACGCAGTATTTT.

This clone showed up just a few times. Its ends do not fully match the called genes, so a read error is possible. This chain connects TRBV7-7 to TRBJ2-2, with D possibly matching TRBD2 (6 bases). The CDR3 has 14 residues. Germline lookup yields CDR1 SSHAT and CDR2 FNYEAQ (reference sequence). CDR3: CASSPRRDTGELFF. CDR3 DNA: TGTGCTAGCAGCCCTAGGAGGGACACCGGGGAGCTGTTTTTT.

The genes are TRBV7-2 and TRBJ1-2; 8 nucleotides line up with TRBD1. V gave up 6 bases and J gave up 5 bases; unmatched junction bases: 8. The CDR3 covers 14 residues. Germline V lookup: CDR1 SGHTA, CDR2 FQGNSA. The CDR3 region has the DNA TGTGCCAGCAGGCAGACAGGGGTATCTTATGGCTACACCTTC. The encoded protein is CASRQTGVSYGYTF.

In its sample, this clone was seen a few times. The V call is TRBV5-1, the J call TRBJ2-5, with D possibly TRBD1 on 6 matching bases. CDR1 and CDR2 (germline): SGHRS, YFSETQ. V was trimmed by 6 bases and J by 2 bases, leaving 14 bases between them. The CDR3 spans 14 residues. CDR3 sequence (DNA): TGCGCCAGCACCCCCGGACAGTTACAAGAGACCCAGTACTTC. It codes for CASTPGQLQETQYF.

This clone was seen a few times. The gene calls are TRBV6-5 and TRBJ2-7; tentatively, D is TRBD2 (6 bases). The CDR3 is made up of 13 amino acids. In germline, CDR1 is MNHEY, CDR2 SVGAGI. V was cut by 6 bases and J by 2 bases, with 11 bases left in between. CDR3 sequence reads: CASSRETPYEQYF. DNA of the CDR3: TGTGCCAGCAGCCGGGAGACCCCCTACGAGCAGTACTTC.

The CDR3 region has the DNA TGTGCCAGTACGGGGACAGTTGGAAATACGCAGTATTTT. Protein: CASTGTVGNTQYF. This rearrangement joins TRBV19 to TRBJ2-3, with 7 bases identical to TRBD1. The germline V gene encodes CDR1 LNHDA and CDR2 SQIVND (reference sequence). The CDR3 is 13 amino acids. The ends lost 7 bases at V and 7 bases at J; junction bases unmatched: 8.